The entry below gives a single TCR beta chain sequence along with its context. Its antigen is as yet unknown. This sample is drawn from a study of monozygotic twins with inflammatory bowel disease. The study's findings and limits: Fewer shared clonotypes with others were found in IBD patients than in healthy twins, especially with disease activity. The study supported no single strong signal or clonotype linked to IBD.

Donors each contributed one blood sample measuring under 3 ml. Germline V gives CDR1 DFQATT, CDR2 SNEGSKA (reference sequence). The CDR3 contains 14 residues. Added by template switching were UMIs that each held a 6-nucleotide sample barcode. Following a re-call of the 5' RACE reads, TCRdb has one entry per CDR3 protein and lacks DNA. The table gives a few hundred thousand distinct CDR3 sequences; the top ten clones make up about 2.5% of it. The rearrangement joins TRBV20-1 to TRBJ1-3; TCRdb's D call of TRBD1 is untestable without DNA. The TCR was taken from a human donor with ulcerative colitis or Crohn's disease, or a healthy co-twin of an affected twin (not recorded which). Sequenced: blood. The CDR3 spells CSASEGATGNTIYF.